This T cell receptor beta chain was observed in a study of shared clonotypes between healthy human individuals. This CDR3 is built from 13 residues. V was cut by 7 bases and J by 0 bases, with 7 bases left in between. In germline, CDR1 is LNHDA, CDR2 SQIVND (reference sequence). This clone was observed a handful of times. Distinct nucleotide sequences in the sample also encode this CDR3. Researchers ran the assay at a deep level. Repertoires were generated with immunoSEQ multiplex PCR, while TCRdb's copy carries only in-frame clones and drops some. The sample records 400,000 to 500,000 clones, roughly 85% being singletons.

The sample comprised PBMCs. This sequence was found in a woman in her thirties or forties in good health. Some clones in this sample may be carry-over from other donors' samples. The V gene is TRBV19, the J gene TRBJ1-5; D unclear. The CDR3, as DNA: TGTGCCAGTACTACAGATAGCAATCAGCCCCAGCATTTT. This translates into CASTTDSNQPQHF.